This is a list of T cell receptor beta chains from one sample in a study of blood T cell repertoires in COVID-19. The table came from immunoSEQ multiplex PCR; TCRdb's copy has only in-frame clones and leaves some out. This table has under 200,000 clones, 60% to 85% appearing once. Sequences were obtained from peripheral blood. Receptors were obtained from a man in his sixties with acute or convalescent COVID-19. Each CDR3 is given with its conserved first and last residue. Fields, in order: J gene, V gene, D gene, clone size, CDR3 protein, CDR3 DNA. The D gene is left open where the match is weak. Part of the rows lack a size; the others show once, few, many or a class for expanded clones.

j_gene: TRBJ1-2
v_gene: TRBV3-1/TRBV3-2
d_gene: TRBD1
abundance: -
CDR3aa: CASRLGGTGNKGYTF
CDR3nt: TGTGCCAGCAGGCTCGGGGGGACAGGGAATAAAGGCTACACCTTC

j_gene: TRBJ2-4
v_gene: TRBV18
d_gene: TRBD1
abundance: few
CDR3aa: CASSTGTGGAAAYIQYF
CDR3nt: TGTGCCAGCTCAACCGGGACAGGGGGCGCGGCGGCATACATTCAGTACTTC

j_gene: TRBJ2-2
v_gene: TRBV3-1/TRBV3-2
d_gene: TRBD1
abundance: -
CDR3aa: CASSLTGENTGELFF
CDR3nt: TGTGCCAGCAGCCTTACAGGGGAGAACACCGGGGAGCTGTTTTTT

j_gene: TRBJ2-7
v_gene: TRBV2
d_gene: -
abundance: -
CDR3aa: CASSGLREPYF
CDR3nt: TGTGCCAGCAGTGGCCTCCGGGAGCCGTACTTC

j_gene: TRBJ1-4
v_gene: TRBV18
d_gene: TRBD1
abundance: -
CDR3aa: CASSPVYRGGNEKLFF
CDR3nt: TGTGCCAGCTCACCGGTCTACAGGGGAGGTAATGAAAAACTGTTTTTT

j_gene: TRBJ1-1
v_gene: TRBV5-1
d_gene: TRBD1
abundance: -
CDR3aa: CASSFMGQENTEAFF
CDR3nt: TGCGCCAGCAGCTTTATGGGACAGGAGAACACTGAAGCTTTCTTT

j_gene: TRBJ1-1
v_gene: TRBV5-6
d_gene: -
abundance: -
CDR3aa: CASSIQGWGTEAFF
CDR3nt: TGTGCCAGCAGCATACAGGGATGGGGCACTGAAGCTTTCTTT

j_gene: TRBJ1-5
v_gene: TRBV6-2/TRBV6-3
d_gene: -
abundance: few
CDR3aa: CASSPTENQPQHF
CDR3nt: TGTGCCAGCAGCCCGACGGAGAATCAGCCCCAGCATTTT

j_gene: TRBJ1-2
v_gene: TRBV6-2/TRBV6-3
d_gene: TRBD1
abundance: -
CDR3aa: CASSYSGTGTTGYTF
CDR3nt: TGTGCCAGCAGTTACTCCGGGACAGGGACGACGGGGTACACCTTC

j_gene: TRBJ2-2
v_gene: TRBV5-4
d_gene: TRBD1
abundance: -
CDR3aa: CASSPDRGNTGELFF
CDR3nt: TGTGCCAGCAGCCCGGACAGGGGGAACACCGGGGAGCTGTTTTTT

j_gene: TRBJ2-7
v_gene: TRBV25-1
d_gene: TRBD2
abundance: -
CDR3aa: CASSEGGGALYF
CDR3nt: TGTGCCAGCAGTGAAGGCGGGGGGGCGTTGTACTTC

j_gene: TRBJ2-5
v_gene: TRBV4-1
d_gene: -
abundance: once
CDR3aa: CASSQVQATQETQYF
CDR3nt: TGCGCCAGCAGCCAAGTTCAGGCCACCCAAGAGACCCAGTACTTC

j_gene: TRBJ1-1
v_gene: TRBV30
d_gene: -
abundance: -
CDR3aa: CAWSVSPGVGTEAFF
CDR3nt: TGTGCCTGGAGTGTGAGCCCAGGGGTAGGAACTGAAGCTTTCTTT

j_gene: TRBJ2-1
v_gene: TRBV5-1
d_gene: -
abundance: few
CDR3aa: CASSPAGSYNEQFF
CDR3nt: TGCGCCAGCAGCCCCGCGGGGTCCTACAATGAGCAGTTCTTC

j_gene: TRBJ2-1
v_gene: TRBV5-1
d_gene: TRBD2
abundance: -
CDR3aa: CASSLGTSGGNDNEQFF
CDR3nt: TGCGCCAGCAGCCTCGGGACTAGCGGGGGGAACGACAATGAGCAGTTCTTC

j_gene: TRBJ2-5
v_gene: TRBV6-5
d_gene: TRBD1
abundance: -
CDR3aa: CASTGTGVLETQYF
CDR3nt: TGTGCCAGCACTGGGACAGGGGTTTTGGAGACCCAGTACTTC

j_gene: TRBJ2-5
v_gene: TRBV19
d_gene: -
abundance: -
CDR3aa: CASSTPSGLPYLNKETQYF
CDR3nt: TGTGCCAGTAGTACTCCGAGCGGATTGCCGTACTTAAATAAAGAGACCCAGTACTTC

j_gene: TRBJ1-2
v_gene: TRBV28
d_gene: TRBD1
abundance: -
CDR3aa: CASSTVGTGFSYGYTF
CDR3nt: TGTGCCAGCAGTACGGTCGGGACAGGGTTTAGCTATGGCTACACCTTC

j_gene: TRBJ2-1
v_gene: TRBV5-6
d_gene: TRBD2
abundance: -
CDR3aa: CASSLLGSASGGNEQFF
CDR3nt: TGTGCCAGCAGCTTGTTGGGGTCGGCTAGCGGGGGCAATGAGCAGTTCTTC

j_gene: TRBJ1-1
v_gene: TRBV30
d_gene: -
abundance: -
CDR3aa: CASLRSGTEAFF
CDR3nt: TGTGCCTCTCTTAGGTCCGGGACTGAAGCTTTCTTT

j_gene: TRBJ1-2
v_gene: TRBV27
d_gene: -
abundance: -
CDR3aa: CASSSGYGYTF
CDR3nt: TGTGCCAGCAGTTCCGGCTATGGCTACACCTTC

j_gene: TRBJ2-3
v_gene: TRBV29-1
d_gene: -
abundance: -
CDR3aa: CSVRPRGTDTQYF
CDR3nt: TGCAGCGTTCGACCCAGGGGAACAGATACGCAGTATTTT

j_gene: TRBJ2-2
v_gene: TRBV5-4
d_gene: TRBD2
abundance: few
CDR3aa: CASSGGLAGSTGELFF
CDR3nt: TGTGCCAGCAGCGGGGGACTAGCGGGAAGCACCGGGGAGCTGTTTTTT

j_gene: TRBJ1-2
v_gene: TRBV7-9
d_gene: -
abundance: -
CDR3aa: CASSQREVYGYTF
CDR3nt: TGTGCCAGCAGCCAAAGGGAGGTCTATGGCTACACCTTC

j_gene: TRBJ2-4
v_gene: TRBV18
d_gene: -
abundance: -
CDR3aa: CASSTQGAAKNIQYF
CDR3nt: TGTGCCAGCTCAACTCAGGGTGCGGCCAAAAACATTCAGTACTTC

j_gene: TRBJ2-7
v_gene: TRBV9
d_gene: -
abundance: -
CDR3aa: CASSVSDSYEQYF
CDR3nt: TGTGCCAGCAGCGTGTCAGACTCCTACGAGCAGTACTTC

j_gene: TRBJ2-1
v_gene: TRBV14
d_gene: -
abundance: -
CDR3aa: CASSQPRTDLYNEQFF
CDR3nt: TGTGCCAGCAGCCAACCCAGGACAGACCTCTACAATGAGCAGTTCTTC

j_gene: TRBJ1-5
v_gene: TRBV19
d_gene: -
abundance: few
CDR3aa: CASSRAQTGQPQHF
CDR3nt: TGTGCCAGTAGCAGGGCCCAAACAGGTCAGCCCCAGCATTTT

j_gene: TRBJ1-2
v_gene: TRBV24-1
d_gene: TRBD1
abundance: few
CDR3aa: CATSDGTGGNYGYTF
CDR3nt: TGTGCCACCAGTGACGGGACAGGGGGCAACTATGGCTACACCTTC

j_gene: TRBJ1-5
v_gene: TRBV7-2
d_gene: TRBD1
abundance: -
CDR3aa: CASSARLGQGANQPQHF
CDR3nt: TGTGCCAGCAGCGCCCGCCTGGGACAGGGTGCTAATCAGCCCCAGCATTTT

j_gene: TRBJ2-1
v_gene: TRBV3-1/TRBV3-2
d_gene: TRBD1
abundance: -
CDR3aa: CASSRNRGNEQFF
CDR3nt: TGTGCCAGCAGCCGTAACAGGGGCAATGAGCAGTTCTTC

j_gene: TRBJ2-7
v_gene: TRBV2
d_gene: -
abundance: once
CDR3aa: CATPPSPAGEQYF
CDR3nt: TGTGCCACCCCACCTTCGCCCGCGGGGGAGCAGTACTTC

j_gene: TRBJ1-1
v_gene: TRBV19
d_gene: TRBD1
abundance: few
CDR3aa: CASSIGDRAISEAFF
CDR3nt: TGTGCCAGTAGTATAGGGGACAGGGCCATCAGTGAAGCTTTCTTT

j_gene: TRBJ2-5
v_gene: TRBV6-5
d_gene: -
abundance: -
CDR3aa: CASSSVGQGQETQYF
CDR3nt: TGTGCCAGCAGTTCCGTGGGCCAGGGGCAAGAGACCCAGTACTTC

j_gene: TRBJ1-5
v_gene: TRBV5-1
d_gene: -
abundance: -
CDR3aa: CASSPESSNQPQHF
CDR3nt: TGCGCCAGCAGCCCTGAGTCCAGCAATCAGCCCCAGCATTTT

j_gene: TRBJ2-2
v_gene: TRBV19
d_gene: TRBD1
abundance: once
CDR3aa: CASSIQQGQLGELFF
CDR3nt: TGTGCCAGTAGTATACAACAGGGGCAACTCGGGGAGCTGTTTTTT

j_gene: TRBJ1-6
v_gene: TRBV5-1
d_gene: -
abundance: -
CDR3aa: CASSTRTAGGAGALHF
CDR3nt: TGCGCCAGCAGCACTCGGACAGCGGGGGGTGCGGGGGCCCTCCACTTT

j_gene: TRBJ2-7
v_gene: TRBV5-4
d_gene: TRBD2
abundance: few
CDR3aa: CASSLAGGYYEQYF
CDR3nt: TGTGCCAGCAGCTTGGCCGGGGGGTACTACGAGCAGTACTTC

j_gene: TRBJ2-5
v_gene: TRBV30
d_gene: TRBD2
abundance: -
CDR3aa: CAWSARGGMKETQYF
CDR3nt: TGTGCCTGGAGCGCCCGCGGGGGTATGAAAGAGACCCAGTACTTC

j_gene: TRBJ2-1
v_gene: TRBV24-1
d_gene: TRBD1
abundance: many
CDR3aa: CATSDSWTGDNEQFF
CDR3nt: TGTGCCACCAGTGATTCCTGGACAGGGGACAATGAGCAGTTCTTC

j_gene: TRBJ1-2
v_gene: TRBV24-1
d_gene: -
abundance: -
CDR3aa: CATSNRETGGYTF
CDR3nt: TGTGCCACCAGTAATAGGGAGACGGGTGGCTACACCTTC

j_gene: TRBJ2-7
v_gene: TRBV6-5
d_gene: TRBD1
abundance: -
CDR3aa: CASSTRDRASEQYF
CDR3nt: TGTGCCAGCAGTACCCGGGACAGGGCTTCCGAGCAGTACTTC

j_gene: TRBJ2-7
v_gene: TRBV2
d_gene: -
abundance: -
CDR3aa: CASSDNAGDYEQYF
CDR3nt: TGTGCCAGCAGTGATAACGCAGGGGACTACGAGCAGTACTTC

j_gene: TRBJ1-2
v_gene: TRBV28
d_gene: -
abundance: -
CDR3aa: CASSLNERTRGYGYTF
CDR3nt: TGTGCCAGCAGTTTAAACGAAAGGACCCGGGGCTATGGCTACACCTTC

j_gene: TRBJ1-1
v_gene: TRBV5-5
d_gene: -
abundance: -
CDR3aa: CASSFSVVNTEAFF
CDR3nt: TGTGCCAGCAGCTTCTCGGTCGTGAACACTGAAGCTTTCTTT

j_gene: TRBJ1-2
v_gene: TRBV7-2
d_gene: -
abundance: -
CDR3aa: CASSPKTDGYTF
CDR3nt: TGTGCCAGCAGCCCCAAGACAGATGGCTACACCTTC

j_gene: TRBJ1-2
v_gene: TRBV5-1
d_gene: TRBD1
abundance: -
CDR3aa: CASSEGQGVYTF
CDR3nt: TGCGCCAGCAGCGAGGGACAGGGAGTCTACACCTTC

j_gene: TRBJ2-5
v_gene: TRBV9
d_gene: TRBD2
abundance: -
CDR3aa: CASSAGLAGPVQETQYF
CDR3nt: TGTGCCAGCAGCGCGGGACTAGCGGGGCCGGTTCAAGAGACCCAGTACTTC

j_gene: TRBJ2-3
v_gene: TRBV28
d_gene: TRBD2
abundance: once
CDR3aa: CASSSIAGGTHPTDTQYF
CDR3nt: TGTGCCAGCAGTTCGATAGCGGGGGGGACCCATCCCACAGATACGCAGTATTTT

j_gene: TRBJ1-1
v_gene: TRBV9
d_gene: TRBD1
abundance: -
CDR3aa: CASSSGQGLNTEAFF
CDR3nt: TGTGCCAGCAGCTCAGGACAGGGGTTGAACACTGAAGCTTTCTTT

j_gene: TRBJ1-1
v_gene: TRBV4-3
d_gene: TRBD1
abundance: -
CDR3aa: CASSHDRGLDPAFF
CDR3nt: TGCGCCAGCAGCCACGACAGGGGGCTTGATCCAGCTTTCTTT

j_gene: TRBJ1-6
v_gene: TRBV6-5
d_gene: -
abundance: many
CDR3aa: CASREQDSSPLHF
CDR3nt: TGTGCCAGCAGAGAGCAGGATTCTTCACCCCTCCACTTT

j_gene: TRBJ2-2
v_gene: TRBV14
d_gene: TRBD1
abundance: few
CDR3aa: CASSQDRGAGQGGTGELFF
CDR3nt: TGTGCCAGCAGCCAAGATCGGGGTGCGGGACAGGGGGGCACCGGGGAGCTGTTTTTT

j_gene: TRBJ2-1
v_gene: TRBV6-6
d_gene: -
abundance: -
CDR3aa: CASSYLDRDNEQFF
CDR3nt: TGTGCCAGCAGTTACCTTGACCGGGACAATGAGCAGTTCTTC

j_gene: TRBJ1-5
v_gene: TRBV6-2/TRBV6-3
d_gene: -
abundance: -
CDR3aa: CASSYFGANNQPQHF
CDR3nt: TGTGCCAGCAGTTACTTTGGGGCCAACAATCAGCCCCAGCATTTT

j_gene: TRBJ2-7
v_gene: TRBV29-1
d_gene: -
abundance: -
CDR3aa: CSVEDRGLGDEQYF
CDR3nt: TGCAGCGTTGAAGATCGAGGTCTGGGTGACGAGCAGTACTTC

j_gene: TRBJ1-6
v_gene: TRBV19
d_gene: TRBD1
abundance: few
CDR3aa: CASTQERGPNSPLHF
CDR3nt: TGTGCCAGTACCCAAGAGAGGGGGCCCAATTCACCCCTCCACTTT

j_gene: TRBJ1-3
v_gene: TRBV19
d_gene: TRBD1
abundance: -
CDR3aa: CASIKGATSGNTIYF
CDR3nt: TGTGCCAGTATTAAGGGGGCCACCTCTGGAAACACCATATATTTT

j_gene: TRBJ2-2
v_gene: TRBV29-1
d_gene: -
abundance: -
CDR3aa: CSGGQTAGELFF
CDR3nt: TGCAGCGGAGGACAGACGGCCGGGGAGCTGTTTTTT